A selection of T cell receptor beta chains follows, all from one sample in a study of technical replicates of blood from a few donors. Data came from immunoSEQ multiplex PCR; TCRdb stores just in-frame clones and leaves some out. The table has 55,000 to 70,000 clones, around 88% seen once. The specimen was PBMCs. Receptor source: a human donor in good health. Some clones in this sample may be carry-over from other donors' samples. Each CDR3 is given with its conserved first and last residue. The D gene is left open where the match is weak. Clone size is given for some rows only: seen once, a few or many times, or a class if the clone is expanded.

abundance: NA; v_gene: TRBV9; j_gene: TRBJ2-5; d_gene: TRBD2; CDR3aa: CASSAGGGLAGPQETQYF; CDR3nt: TGTGCCAGCAGCGCCGGTGGGGGACTAGCGGGGCCCCAAGAGACCCAGTACTTC
abundance: NA; v_gene: TRBV19; j_gene: TRBJ1-3; d_gene: TRBD1; CDR3aa: CASGPGGGSGNTIYF; CDR3nt: TGTGCCAGTGGCCCAGGGGGCGGCTCTGGAAACACCATATATTTT
abundance: NA; v_gene: TRBV5-4; j_gene: TRBJ2-7; d_gene: TRBD2; CDR3aa: CASSFEAGGIYEQYF; CDR3nt: TGTGCCAGCAGCTTCGAAGCGGGAGGGATCTACGAGCAGTACTTC
abundance: NA; v_gene: TRBV19; j_gene: TRBJ2-3; d_gene: NA; CDR3aa: CASSPRRVRTDTQYF; CDR3nt: TGTGCCAGTAGTCCCCGGCGGGTTAGGACAGATACGCAGTATTTT
abundance: NA; v_gene: TRBV4-2; j_gene: TRBJ1-1; d_gene: NA; CDR3aa: CASSQDPREDTEAFF; CDR3nt: TGTGCCAGCAGCCAAGATCCCAGGGAGGACACTGAAGCTTTCTTT
abundance: NA; v_gene: TRBV7-8; j_gene: TRBJ2-7; d_gene: NA; CDR3aa: CASSSPWGSHYEQYF; CDR3nt: TGTGCCAGCAGCTCCCCCTGGGGCAGCCACTACGAGCAGTACTTC
abundance: NA; v_gene: TRBV5-1; j_gene: TRBJ2-1; d_gene: TRBD2; CDR3aa: CASRYLAGGPGEQFF; CDR3nt: TGCGCCAGCAGATATCTAGCGGGGGGGCCTGGTGAGCAGTTCTTC
abundance: NA; v_gene: TRBV6-5; j_gene: TRBJ1-4; d_gene: NA; CDR3aa: CASSYSVGIGEKLFF; CDR3nt: TGTGCCAGCAGTTACTCGGTGGGCATCGGTGAAAAACTGTTTTTT
abundance: NA; v_gene: TRBV7-9; j_gene: TRBJ2-4; d_gene: NA; CDR3aa: CASSSSAAIIKNIQYF; CDR3nt: TGTGCCAGCAGCTCCAGTGCAGCGATTATCAAAAACATTCAGTACTTC
abundance: NA; v_gene: TRBV7-2; j_gene: TRBJ2-7; d_gene: TRBD2; CDR3aa: CASSLGLAGAEGEQYF; CDR3nt: TGTGCCAGCAGCTTAGGGCTAGCGGGAGCCGAGGGCGAGCAGTACTTC
abundance: few; v_gene: TRBV4-3; j_gene: TRBJ1-6; d_gene: NA; CDR3aa: CASSHTASSLVLHF; CDR3nt: TGCGCCAGCAGCCATACCGCCTCCTCACTGGTCCTCCACTTT
abundance: once; v_gene: TRBV6-1; j_gene: TRBJ2-7; d_gene: NA; CDR3aa: CASSEVGGYEQYF; CDR3nt: TGTGCCAGCAGTGAAGTCGGCGGTTACGAGCAGTACTTC
abundance: few; v_gene: TRBV13; j_gene: TRBJ1-2; d_gene: NA; CDR3aa: CASSSGLAGGPGGYTF; CDR3nt: TGTGCCAGCAGCTCTGGACTAGCGGGAGGGCCGGGTGGCTACACCTTC
abundance: NA; v_gene: TRBV7-9; j_gene: TRBJ2-1; d_gene: NA; CDR3aa: CASRSTGSSYNEQFF; CDR3nt: TGTGCCAGCAGAAGTACAGGCTCTTCCTACAATGAGCAGTTCTTC
abundance: NA; v_gene: TRBV4-3; j_gene: TRBJ2-7; d_gene: NA; CDR3aa: CASSQDRVGTYEQYF; CDR3nt: TGCGCCAGCAGCCAAGACAGGGTAGGGACCTACGAGCAGTACTTC
abundance: NA; v_gene: TRBV11-2; j_gene: TRBJ2-3; d_gene: TRBD2; CDR3aa: CASSLSSGGAGDTQYF; CDR3nt: TGTGCCAGCAGCCTCTCAAGCGGGGGGGCCGGAGATACGCAGTATTTT
abundance: NA; v_gene: TRBV5-6; j_gene: TRBJ1-6; d_gene: NA; CDR3aa: CASSFRDNNSPLHF; CDR3nt: TGTGCCAGCAGCTTCCGGGACAATAATTCACCCCTCCACTTT
abundance: NA; v_gene: TRBV11-3; j_gene: TRBJ2-2; d_gene: NA; CDR3aa: CASSLQLPFGVTGELFF; CDR3nt: TGTGCCAGCAGCTTACAGCTCCCTTTCGGGGTCACCGGGGAGCTGTTTTTT
abundance: NA; v_gene: TRBV7-8; j_gene: TRBJ2-1; d_gene: TRBD2; CDR3aa: CASSPKAGENNEQFF; CDR3nt: TGTGCCAGCAGCCCAAAAGCGGGAGAGAACAATGAGCAGTTCTTC
abundance: NA; v_gene: TRBV13; j_gene: TRBJ2-7; d_gene: NA; CDR3aa: CASSLASLRGEQYF; CDR3nt: TGTGCCAGCAGCTTAGCTAGCCTGCGGGGCGAGCAGTACTTC
abundance: NA; v_gene: TRBV5-1; j_gene: TRBJ2-1; d_gene: TRBD2; CDR3aa: CASSLSTSGWQFF; CDR3nt: TGCGCCAGCAGCTTGTCGACTAGCGGGTGGCAGTTCTTC
abundance: NA; v_gene: TRBV6-1; j_gene: TRBJ1-2; d_gene: NA; CDR3aa: CASSPGSLGGGYTF; CDR3nt: TGTGCCAGCAGTCCCGGAAGCCTCGGAGGTGGCTACACCTTC
abundance: NA; v_gene: TRBV28; j_gene: TRBJ1-3; d_gene: TRBD1; CDR3aa: CASRPTGAGNTIYF; CDR3nt: TGTGCCAGCAGACCCACAGGGGCTGGAAACACCATATATTTT
abundance: NA; v_gene: TRBV6-5; j_gene: TRBJ1-2; d_gene: NA; CDR3aa: CASSRSTGSGGYTF; CDR3nt: TGTGCCAGCAGTCGGAGTACAGGGTCGGGCGGCTACACCTTC
abundance: once; v_gene: TRBV5-1; j_gene: TRBJ2-2; d_gene: TRBD2; CDR3aa: CASSFERGGAGELFF; CDR3nt: TGCGCCAGCAGCTTCGAGCGGGGGGGTGCCGGGGAGCTGTTTTTT
abundance: NA; v_gene: TRBV7-2; j_gene: TRBJ2-1; d_gene: TRBD1; CDR3aa: CASIQNRGANEQFF; CDR3nt: TGTGCCAGCATCCAAAACAGGGGAGCCAATGAGCAGTTCTTC
abundance: NA; v_gene: TRBV11-2; j_gene: TRBJ2-1; d_gene: TRBD1; CDR3aa: CASSLGTDSYNEQFF; CDR3nt: TGTGCCAGCAGCTTGGGGACAGATTCCTACAATGAGCAGTTCTTC
abundance: NA; v_gene: TRBV18; j_gene: TRBJ1-3; d_gene: TRBD1; CDR3aa: CASSPPGQGSSGNTIYF; CDR3nt: TGTGCCAGCTCACCTCCGGGACAGGGCTCCTCTGGAAACACCATATATTTT
abundance: NA; v_gene: TRBV6-1; j_gene: TRBJ2-3; d_gene: TRBD2; CDR3aa: CASTSLAGESDTQYF; CDR3nt: TGTGCCAGCACATCTCTAGCGGGAGAATCAGATACGCAGTATTTT
abundance: NA; v_gene: TRBV2; j_gene: TRBJ1-1; d_gene: NA; CDR3aa: CASSEARQGRDTEAFF; CDR3nt: TGTGCCAGCAGTGAAGCGAGGCAGGGGAGGGACACTGAAGCTTTCTTT
abundance: NA; v_gene: TRBV7-6; j_gene: TRBJ2-7; d_gene: NA; CDR3aa: CASSYGQPYEQYF; CDR3nt: TGTGCCAGCAGCTACGGACAGCCCTACGAGCAGTACTTC
abundance: once; v_gene: TRBV4-2; j_gene: TRBJ1-1; d_gene: TRBD1; CDR3aa: CASSYRQGDKVNTEAFF; CDR3nt: TGTGCCAGCAGCTACAGACAGGGGGACAAGGTGAACACTGAAGCTTTCTTT
abundance: NA; v_gene: TRBV7-8; j_gene: TRBJ2-3; d_gene: NA; CDR3aa: CASSLVVQGTTSTDTQYF; CDR3nt: TGTGCCAGCAGCTTAGTGGTTCAGGGGACGACTAGCACAGATACGCAGTATTTT
abundance: NA; v_gene: TRBV15; j_gene: TRBJ1-2; d_gene: NA; CDR3aa: CATSRDPTARYTF; CDR3nt: TGTGCCACCAGCAGAGATCCAACCGCTCGGTACACCTTC
abundance: NA; v_gene: TRBV7-3; j_gene: TRBJ2-6; d_gene: NA; CDR3aa: CASSRSGPISGANVLTF; CDR3nt: TGTGCCAGCAGCCGGTCAGGGCCTATCTCTGGGGCCAACGTCCTGACTTTC
abundance: NA; v_gene: TRBV7-7; j_gene: TRBJ1-6; d_gene: NA; CDR3aa: CASSPDRNSPLHF; CDR3nt: TGTGCCAGCAGCCCAGACAGGAATTCACCCCTCCACTTT
abundance: NA; v_gene: TRBV27; j_gene: TRBJ2-7; d_gene: NA; CDR3aa: CARGLLSYEQYF; CDR3nt: TGTGCCAGGGGACTCCTATCCTACGAGCAGTACTTC
abundance: few; v_gene: TRBV27; j_gene: TRBJ2-7; d_gene: NA; CDR3aa: CASSLSGGRREQYF; CDR3nt: TGTGCCAGCAGTTTATCCGGGGGACGGAGGGAGCAGTACTTC
abundance: NA; v_gene: TRBV2; j_gene: TRBJ1-5; d_gene: NA; CDR3aa: CASSEWPTGFGQPQHF; CDR3nt: TGTGCCAGCAGTGAATGGCCGACAGGTTTTGGACAGCCCCAGCATTTT
abundance: NA; v_gene: TRBV5-1; j_gene: TRBJ2-1; d_gene: TRBD2; CDR3aa: CASSFTGLAGGPRSYNEQFF; CDR3nt: TGCGCCAGCAGCTTTACGGGACTAGCGGGGGGGCCCCGCTCCTACAATGAGCAGTTCTTC
abundance: NA; v_gene: TRBV28; j_gene: TRBJ1-2; d_gene: TRBD1; CDR3aa: CASTGTEIFYGYTF; CDR3nt: TGTGCCAGCACAGGGACAGAAATATTTTATGGCTACACCTTC
abundance: NA; v_gene: TRBV7-3; j_gene: TRBJ1-2; d_gene: TRBD1; CDR3aa: CASSPGQGAIYGYTF; CDR3nt: TGTGCCAGCAGCCCAGGACAGGGGGCCATCTATGGCTACACCTTC
abundance: NA; v_gene: TRBV9; j_gene: TRBJ2-7; d_gene: TRBD1; CDR3aa: CASSAPSGTGVEQYF; CDR3nt: TGTGCCAGCAGCGCCCCTTCCGGGACAGGGGTAGAGCAGTACTTC
abundance: NA; v_gene: TRBV7-9; j_gene: TRBJ2-1; d_gene: TRBD2; CDR3aa: CASSLAQTSGSSEQFF; CDR3nt: TGTGCCAGCAGCTTAGCGCAGACTAGCGGGAGTAGTGAGCAGTTCTTC
abundance: NA; v_gene: TRBV7-2; j_gene: TRBJ2-3; d_gene: NA; CDR3aa: CASSLVVRASTDTQYF; CDR3nt: TGTGCCAGCAGCTTAGTTGTGCGGGCGAGCACAGATACGCAGTATTTT
abundance: few; v_gene: TRBV4-3; j_gene: TRBJ1-1; d_gene: NA; CDR3aa: CASSQDPGYGTEAFF; CDR3nt: TGCGCCAGCAGCCAAGACCCGGGATATGGGACTGAAGCTTTCTTT
abundance: NA; v_gene: TRBV7-9; j_gene: TRBJ1-1; d_gene: TRBD1; CDR3aa: CASSDGTGENTEAFF; CDR3nt: TGTGCCAGCAGCGATGGGACAGGGGAGAACACTGAAGCTTTCTTT
abundance: NA; v_gene: TRBV29-1; j_gene: TRBJ2-3; d_gene: TRBD2; CDR3aa: CSAKPGLAGGTDTQYF; CDR3nt: TGCAGCGCAAAACCCGGGCTAGCGGGAGGGACAGATACGCAGTATTTT
abundance: NA; v_gene: TRBV30; j_gene: TRBJ2-3; d_gene: NA; CDR3aa: CAWSLGGGTDTQYF; CDR3nt: TGTGCCTGGTCGCTAGGCGGCGGTACAGATACGCAGTATTTT
abundance: NA; v_gene: TRBV27; j_gene: TRBJ1-1; d_gene: TRBD1; CDR3aa: CASSFVPGTGGAEAFF; CDR3nt: TGTGCCAGCAGTTTCGTTCCTGGGACAGGGGGCGCGGAAGCTTTCTTT
abundance: NA; v_gene: TRBV9; j_gene: TRBJ2-2; d_gene: NA; CDR3aa: CASSVAGAGGELFF; CDR3nt: TGTGCCAGCAGCGTAGCAGGGGCAGGCGGGGAGCTGTTTTTT